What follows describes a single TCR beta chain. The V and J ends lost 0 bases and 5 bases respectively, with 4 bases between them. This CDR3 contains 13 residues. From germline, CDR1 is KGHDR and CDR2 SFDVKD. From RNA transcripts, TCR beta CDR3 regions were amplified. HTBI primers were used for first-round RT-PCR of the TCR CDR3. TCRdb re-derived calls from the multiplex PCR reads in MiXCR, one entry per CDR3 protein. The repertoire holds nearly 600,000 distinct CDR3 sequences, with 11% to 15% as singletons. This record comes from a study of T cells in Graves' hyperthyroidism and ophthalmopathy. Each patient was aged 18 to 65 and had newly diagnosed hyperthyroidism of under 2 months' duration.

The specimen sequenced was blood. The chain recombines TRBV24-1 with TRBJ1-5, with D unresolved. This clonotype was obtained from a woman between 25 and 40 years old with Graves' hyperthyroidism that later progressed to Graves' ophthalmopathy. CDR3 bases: TGTGCCACCAGTGATTTGGGGTATCAGCCCCAGCATTTT. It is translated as CATSDLGYQPQHF.